This TCR beta chain was found in a study of early T cells in non-severe SARS-CoV-2 infection. TCRdb ran MiXCR on the 5' RACE reads and lists one entry per CDR3 protein. Among 85,000 to 100,000 distinct CDR3 sequences listed, about 15% were seen once. The receptor was derived from an adult who was a healthcare worker with PCR-confirmed SARS-CoV-2 infection or an uninfected control (not recorded which). Input material: whole blood.

DNA of the CDR3: TGTGCCAGCAGCCAGGGGGAGGATGAGCAGTTCTTC. Its protein is CASSQGEDEQFF. The chain has TRBV7-2 and TRBJ2-1; D is possibly TRBD1 (7 bases). The CDR3 totals 12 residues. Trimming shortened V by 5 bases and J by 8 bases, and 10 bases separated the two germline ends. The germline V gene has CDR1 SGHTA and CDR2 FQGNSA.